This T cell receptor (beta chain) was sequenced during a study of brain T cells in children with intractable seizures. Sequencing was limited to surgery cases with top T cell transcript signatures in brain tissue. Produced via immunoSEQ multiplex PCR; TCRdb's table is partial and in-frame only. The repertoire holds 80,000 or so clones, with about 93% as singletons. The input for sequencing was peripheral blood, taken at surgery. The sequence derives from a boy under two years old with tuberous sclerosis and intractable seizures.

CDR3 amino acids: CASSSAFSYNEQFF. In DNA form, the CDR3 reads TGTGCCAGCAGCTCCGCATTCTCCTACAATGAGCAGTTCTTC. This chain uses TRBV6-6 with TRBJ2-1; no clear D. The CDR3 covers 14 residues. In germline, CDR1 is MNHNY, CDR2 SVGAGI (reference sequence). V lost 6 bases to trimming and J lost 0 bases, with 9 bases between them.